This T cell receptor beta chain comes out of a study of CD8 T cells in Susac syndrome. Sequencing of TCR beta was performed on blood CD8+ and CD4+ T cells. Negative isolation yielded the CD8+ and CD4+ T cells, while FACS enriched the TEMRA cells. Details on this clonotype: Its antigen remains unidentified.

This CDR3 comprises 13 residues. Deletions cut 1 base from V and 6 bases from J, with 7 bases between. CDR1 is LGHNT and CDR2 is FRNRAP in the germline V gene. Study-wide results and caveats: The study acknowledged a relatively small number of individuals in its TCR sequencing and HLA analysis.

A quantity of about 0.45 to 1 ug RNA underwent reverse transcription using random hexamers. A multiplex approach, immunoSEQ multiplex PCR, amplified TCR beta CDR3 across 54 Vbeta and 13 Jbeta. TCRdb called the immunoSEQ multiplex PCR reads again in MiXCR, with one record for every CDR3 protein. The sample contains some 300,000 distinct CDR3 sequences, over 75% of which appear only once. Sequencing was carried out using CD8+ T cells from PBMCs. The source of this sequence is a human donor with multiple sclerosis. V is TRBV12-5 and J is TRBJ2-1; D is ambiguous. The CDR3 DNA reads as TGTGCTAGTGGTTTGGGTAAGGGCAATGAGCAGTTCTTC. This gives the protein CASGLGKGNEQFF.